These 3 T cell receptor beta chains were all obtained from the same sample, sequenced in a study of cytomegalovirus exposure and HLA in healthy donors. 60 Vbeta and 13 Jbeta primers were used in PCR. TCRdb keeps only in-frame clones here, not all; method: immunoSEQ multiplex PCR. The data contain some 200,000 clones, about 75% of them singletons. Sequenced material: PBMCs. The source is a young man in good health and CMV-seronegative.

V and J are TRBV19 and TRBJ2-1; the D is unclear. CDR1 LNHDA and CDR2 SQIVND come from the germline V gene (reference sequence). There are 15 residues in the CDR3. V shed 5 bases and J shed 0 bases, with 11 bases lying between them. The CDR3 region has the DNA TGTGCCAGTAGTCCCAGCAGGCTCTCCTACAATGAGCAGTTCTTC. Translating gives CASSPSRLSYNEQFF.

This chain joins TRBV7-9 and TRBJ2-3; 10 bases are a match to TRBD2. The CDR3 consists of 16 residues. Germline CDR1 reads SEHNR; CDR2 reads FQNEAQ (reference sequence). J lost 2 bases, V lost 1 base, and 3 bases had no gene match. CDR3 sequence: CASSLDLAGATDTQYF. CDR3 DNA sequence: TGTGCCAGCAGCTTAGACCTAGCGGGAGCCACAGATACGCAGTATTTT.

CDR3 region: CASSPSGLAGLNTGELFF. The CDR3 nucleotides are TGTGCCAGCAGCCCCTCAGGACTAGCGGGGCTGAACACCGGGGAGCTGTTTTTT. This chain links TRBV7-6 with TRBJ2-2, with TRBD2 identical over 12 bases. Looked up from germline, CDR1 is SGHVS and CDR2 is FNYEAQ. The V and J ends lost 5 bases and 1 base, in that order; junction bases with no gene match: 8. The CDR3 loop spans 18 amino acids.